What follows are 3 T cell receptor beta chains derived from one specimen sequenced in a study of spatial heterogeneity in lung cancer. From the 5' RACE reads, TCRdb called clonotypes with MiXCR, one entry per CDR3 protein. The profile shows approximately 3,800 distinct CDR3 sequences, 6.5% to 7.5% of them singletons. Time point indicated: sample taken at primary tumor resection. Tumor, nontumor lung or frozen PBMC supplied whole RNA, sequenced without sorting. The sample in question was normal lung tissue next to the tumor, obtained at surgery. The receptor set was obtained from a male donor with early-stage non-small cell lung cancer.

This clonotype is medium-sized by share. This sequence joins TRBV6-2 or TRBV6-3 and TRBJ2-1, with no clear D. Trimming shortened V by 6 bases and J by 6 bases, and 12 bases separated the two germline ends. Germline loops: CDR1 MNHEY, CDR2 SVGEGT. The CDR3 totals 13 residues. The DNA of the CDR3 is TGTGCCAGCAGCCTCGCTCTCCGCAATGAGCAGTTCTTC. This codes for CASSLALRNEQFF.

The chain joins TRBV6-2 or TRBV6-3 to TRBJ2-5, with 12 positions matching TRBD1. The CDR3 runs to 17 residues. Trimming at V came to 3 bases and at J to 3 bases, leaving 8 bases not matched to a gene. Germline CDR1 MNHEY, CDR2 SVGEGT. The CDR3 bases are TGTGCCAGCAGTTATACCAGGGACAGGGGGCGCGAAGAGACCCAGTACTTC. Translating gives CASSYTRDRGREETQYF.

This clonotype is deemed medium-sized. The rearrangement joins TRBV5-4 to TRBJ1-2, with 10 nucleotides matching TRBD1. The CDR3 length is 15 residues. V was clipped by 7 bases and J by 9 bases; unmatched bases: 15. Germline loops: CDR1 SGHNT, CDR2 YYREEE (reference sequence). The CDR3: CASRSGRDRGKSYTF. The DNA of the CDR3 is TGTGCCAGCCGATCCGGAAGGGACAGGGGTAAGAGCTACACCTTC.